These 10 T cell receptor beta chains originate from one sample sequenced in a study of radiotherapy plus CTLA-4 blockade in lung cancer. Method: immunoSEQ multiplex PCR; TCRdb's copy keeps in-frame clones and lacks some. Found here are 80,000 to 100,000 clones, around four fifths of them singletons; the top ten hold roughly 3.5%. Sequencing was performed on peripheral blood, taken from a patient treated with radiotherapy plus ipilimumab. Source of these receptors: a human donor with non-small cell lung cancer who had a partial response to radiotherapy plus ipilimumab.

The chain carries TRBV19 and TRBJ2-2; 10 nucleotides agree with TRBD1. The junction had 3 bases not matched to a gene; V was cut back by 6 bases and J by 5 bases. CDR3 size: 14 residues. The germline V gene encodes CDR1 LNHDA and CDR2 SQIVND (reference sequence). CDR3 DNA sequence: TGTGCCAGTAGGGACAGGGGGGAAACCGGGGAGCTGTTTTTT. Encoded protein: CASRDRGETGELFF.

The rearrangement uses TRBV28 and TRBJ1-5, with D hard to call. Germline CDR1 and CDR2: MDHEN and SYDVKM. CDR3 length: 16 amino acids. Trimming stripped 5 bases from V and 0 bases from J, with 14 bases between. CDR3 sequence: CASSLIPRYSNQPQHF. The CDR3 DNA reads as TGTGCCAGCAGTCTAATTCCTCGGTATAGCAATCAGCCCCAGCATTTT.

The chain combines TRBV28 with TRBJ2-2; TRBD1 agrees at 9 bases. The CDR3 covers 15 residues. The germline V gene encodes CDR1 MDHEN and CDR2 SYDVKM. V shed 5 bases and J 7 bases; nucleotides not matched to a gene: 8. CDR3 sequence (DNA): TGTGCCAGCAGTCACGGGACAGGGTATCACGGGGAGCTGTTTTTT. Protein: CASSHGTGYHGELFF.

This chain uses TRBV7-9 with TRBJ2-3, with 11 nucleotides matching TRBD1. J was trimmed by 1 base and V by 5 bases; bases with no gene match: 8. Germline-derived CDR1 and CDR2 are SEHNR and FQNEAQ (reference sequence). The CDR3 is made up of 17 amino acids. CDR3 amino acids: CASSPGQGARGTDTQYF. CDR3 coding DNA: TGTGCCAGCAGCCCCGGACAGGGGGCGAGGGGCACAGATACGCAGTATTTT. Full variable domain (outside the CDR3, taken from reference TRBV7-9 and TRBJ2-3): DTGVSQNPRHKITKRGQNVTFRCDPISEHNRLYWYRQTLGQGPEFLTYFQNEAQLEKSRLLSDRFSAERPKGSFSTLEIQRTEQGDSAMYLCASSPGQGARGTDTQYFGPGTRLTVL.

The count of this clone is one. This sequence joins TRBV12-5 and TRBJ2-2; possibly TRBD1 for D (5 bases). The germline V gene encodes CDR1 LGHNT and CDR2 FRNRAP. The CDR3 is 13 amino acids. Trimming took 5 bases from V and 6 from J, leaving 10 bases between them. The CDR3 region is CASGQGSSGELFF. For the CDR3, the DNA is TGTGCTAGTGGTCAGGGTTCGTCCGGGGAGCTGTTTTTT.

J is TRBJ1-1 and V is TRBV27, with 9 bases that match TRBD1. V was clipped by 4 bases and J by 1 base; unmatched bases: 7. From germline, CDR1 is MNHEY and CDR2 SMNVEV (reference sequence). CDR3 length: 16 residues. CDR3 sequence reads: CASSSRPGQGNTEAFF. The CDR3 DNA is TGTGCCAGCAGTTCACGGCCGGGACAGGGGAACACTGAAGCTTTCTTT.

CDR3 region: CAWSGASGIAGARFF. The CDR3 nucleotides are TGTGCCTGGAGTGGGGCTAGCGGGATAGCGGGAGCGAGGTTCTTC. This chain connects TRBV30 to TRBJ2-1, with TRBD2 identical over 9 bases. The germline V gene has CDR1 GTSNPN and CDR2 SVGIG (reference sequence). The CDR3 is made up of 15 amino acids. V trimming: 1 base; J trimming: 15 bases; junction bases outside the gene matches: 16.

This clone was seen only a few times. This chain joins TRBV29-1 and TRBJ2-3; 7 bases align to TRBD2. The CDR3 is made up of 16 amino acids. J lost 2 bases, V lost 3 bases, and 11 bases had no gene match. From germline, CDR1 is SQVTM and CDR2 ANQGSEA. CDR3 protein: CSVDGEAGVYTDTQYF. CDR3 coding DNA: TGCAGCGTTGACGGGGAGGCGGGAGTGTACACAGATACGCAGTATTTT.

This clone has just a few counts. The gene calls are TRBV25-1 and TRBJ1-5, with D hard to call. V was pared by 4 bases and J by 4 bases, with 8 bases between. Germline CDR1 is MGHDK and CDR2 is SYGVNS. The CDR3 is made up of 13 amino acids. The CDR3 DNA reads as TGTGCCAGCAGTGGGACGGGGAATCAGCCCCAGCATTTT. This gives the protein CASSGTGNQPQHF.

The chain recombines TRBV27 with TRBJ1-4; D unclear. CDR3 size: 15 residues. Trimming stripped 6 bases from V and 8 bases from J, with 19 bases between. The germline CDR1 and CDR2 sequences are MNHEY and SMNVEV (reference sequence). CDR3 nucleotides: TGTGCCAGCAGCCCGGTTCAGACTATTCAAGAAAAACTGTTTTTT. Its protein product is CASSPVQTIQEKLFF. The whole variable domain, filled in from reference TRBV27 and TRBJ1-4, reads EAQVTQNPRYLITVTGKKLTVTCSQNMNHEYMSWYRQDPGLGLRQIYYSMNVEVTDKGDVPEGYKVSRKEKRNFPLILESPSPNQTSLYFCASSPVQTIQEKLFFGSGTQLSVL.